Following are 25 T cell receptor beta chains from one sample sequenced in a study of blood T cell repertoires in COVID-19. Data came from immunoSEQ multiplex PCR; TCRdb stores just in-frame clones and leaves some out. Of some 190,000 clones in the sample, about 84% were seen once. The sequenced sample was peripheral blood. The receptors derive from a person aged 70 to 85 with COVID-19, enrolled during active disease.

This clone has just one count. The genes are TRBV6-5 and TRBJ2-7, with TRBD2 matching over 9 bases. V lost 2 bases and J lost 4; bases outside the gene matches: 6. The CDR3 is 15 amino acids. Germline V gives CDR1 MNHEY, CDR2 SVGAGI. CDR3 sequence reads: CASSYLSGSGYEQYF. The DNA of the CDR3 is TGTGCCAGCAGTTACCTTAGCGGGAGTGGGTACGAGCAGTACTTC.

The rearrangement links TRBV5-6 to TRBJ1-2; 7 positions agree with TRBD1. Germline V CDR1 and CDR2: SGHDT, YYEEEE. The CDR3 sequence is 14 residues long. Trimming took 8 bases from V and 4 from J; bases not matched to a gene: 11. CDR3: CASLIQGQVYGYTF. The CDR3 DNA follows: TGTGCCAGTTTGATACAGGGGCAGGTCTATGGCTACACCTTC.

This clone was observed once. Written as DNA, the CDR3 is TGTGCCAGCAGTTTCCCGGACAGGGGGCCCGAGCAGTACTTC. This gives the protein CASSFPDRGPEQYF. V is TRBV6-6 and J is TRBJ2-7; TRBD1 agrees at 11 bases. CDR1 is MNHNY, CDR2 SVGAGI, per germline (reference sequence). The CDR3 runs to 14 residues. The V segment lost 4 bases and the J segment 6 bases; nucleotides outside the gene matches: 5.

The CDR3 DNA reads as TGTGCCGGGGAGGAGACAGGGACGCACATTCAGTACTTC. Translating it yields CAGEETGTHIQYF. The rearrangement uses TRBV19 and TRBJ2-4; maybe TRBD1 (7 bases). The CDR3 runs to 13 residues. V lost 11 bases and J lost 8, with 19 bases in between. Germline V gene lookup returns CDR1 LNHDA and CDR2 SQIVND (reference sequence).

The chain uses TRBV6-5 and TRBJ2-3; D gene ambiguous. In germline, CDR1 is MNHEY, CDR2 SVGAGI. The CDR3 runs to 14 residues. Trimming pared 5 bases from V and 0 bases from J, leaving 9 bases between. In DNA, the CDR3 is TGTGCCAGCAGTCGTAGTCCTAGCACAGATACGCAGTATTTT. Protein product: CASSRSPSTDTQYF.

Written as DNA, the CDR3 is TGCGCCAGCATAAGCGGGGGGGCAGGCAGCACAGATACGCAGTATTTT. Translated, it gives CASISGGAGSTDTQYF. The V gene is TRBV5-1, the J gene TRBJ2-3; TRBD2 matches at 10 bases. The V and J ends lost 6 bases and 0 bases, in that order; junction bases with no gene match: 7. From germline, CDR1 is SGHRS and CDR2 YFSETQ. The CDR3 has 16 amino acids.

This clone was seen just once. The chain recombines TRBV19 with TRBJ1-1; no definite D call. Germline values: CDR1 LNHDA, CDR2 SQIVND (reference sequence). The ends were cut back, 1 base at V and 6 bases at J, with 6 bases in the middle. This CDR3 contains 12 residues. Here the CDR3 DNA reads TGTGCCAGTAGTATAGGTCCTTCTGAAGCTTTCTTT. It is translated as CASSIGPSEAFF.

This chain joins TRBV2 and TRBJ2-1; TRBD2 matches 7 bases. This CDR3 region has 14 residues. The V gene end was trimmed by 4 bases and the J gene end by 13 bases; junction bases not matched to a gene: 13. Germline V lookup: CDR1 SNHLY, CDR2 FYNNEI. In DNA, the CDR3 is TGTGCCAGCAGTGGGTTGGGAGGGTTGGCGGCACAGTTCTTC. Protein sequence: CASSGLGGLAAQFF.

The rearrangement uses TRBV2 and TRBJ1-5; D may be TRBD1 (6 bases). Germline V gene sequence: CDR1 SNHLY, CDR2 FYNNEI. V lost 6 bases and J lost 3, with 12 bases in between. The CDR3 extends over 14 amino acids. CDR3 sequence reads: CASRGQADNQPQHF. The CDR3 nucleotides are TGTGCCAGCAGGGGACAAGCTGACAATCAGCCCCAGCATTTT.

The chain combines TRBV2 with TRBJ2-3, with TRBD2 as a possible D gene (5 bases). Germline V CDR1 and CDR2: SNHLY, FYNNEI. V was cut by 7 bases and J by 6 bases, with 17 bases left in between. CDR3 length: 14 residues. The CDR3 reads CASKLVSSLDTQYF. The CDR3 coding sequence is TGTGCCAGCAAACTAGTTTCTTCACTGGATACGCAGTATTTT.

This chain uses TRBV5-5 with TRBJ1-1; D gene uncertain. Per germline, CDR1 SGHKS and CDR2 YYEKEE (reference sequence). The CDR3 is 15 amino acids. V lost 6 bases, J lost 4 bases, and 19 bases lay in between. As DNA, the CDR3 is TGTGCCAGCAACCCCGTGCGGGGAGGAGGCACTGAAGCTTTCTTT. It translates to CASNPVRGGGTEAFF.

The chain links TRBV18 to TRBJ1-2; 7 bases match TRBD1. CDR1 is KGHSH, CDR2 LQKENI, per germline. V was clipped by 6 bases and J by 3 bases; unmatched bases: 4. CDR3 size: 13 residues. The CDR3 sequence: CASSRQGDYGYTF. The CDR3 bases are TGTGCCAGCTCGAGGCAGGGGGACTATGGCTACACCTTC.

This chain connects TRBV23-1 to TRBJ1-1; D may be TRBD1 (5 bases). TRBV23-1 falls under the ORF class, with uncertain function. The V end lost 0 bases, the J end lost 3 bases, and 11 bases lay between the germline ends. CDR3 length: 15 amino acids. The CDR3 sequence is CASSQSQPRDTEAFF. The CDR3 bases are TGCGCCAGCAGTCAATCCCAGCCCAGGGACACTGAAGCTTTCTTT.

CDR3 in DNA: TGTGCCAGCAGTGTGGACAGGAACACTGAAGCTTTCTTT. This gives the protein CASSVDRNTEAFF. This rearrangement joins TRBV6-4 to TRBJ1-1; D possibly corresponds to TRBD1 (6 bases). Germline V gives CDR1 MRHNA, CDR2 SNTAGT. The CDR3 extends over 13 amino acids. V was trimmed by 4 bases and J by 1 base, leaving 7 bases between them.

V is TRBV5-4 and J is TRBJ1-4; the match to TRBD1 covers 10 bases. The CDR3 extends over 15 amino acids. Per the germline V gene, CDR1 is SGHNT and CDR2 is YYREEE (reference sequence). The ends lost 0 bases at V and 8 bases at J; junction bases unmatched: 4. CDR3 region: CASSLGTGGIEKLFF. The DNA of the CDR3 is TGTGCCAGCAGCTTGGGGACAGGGGGGATCGAAAAACTGTTTTTT.

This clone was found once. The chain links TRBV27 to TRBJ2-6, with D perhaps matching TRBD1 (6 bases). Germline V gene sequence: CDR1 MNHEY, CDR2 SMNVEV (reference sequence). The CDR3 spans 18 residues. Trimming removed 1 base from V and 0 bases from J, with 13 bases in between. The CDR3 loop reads CASSLYGLGGSGANVLTF. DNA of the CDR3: TGTGCCAGCAGTTTATATGGCCTAGGGGGCTCTGGGGCCAACGTCCTGACTTTC.

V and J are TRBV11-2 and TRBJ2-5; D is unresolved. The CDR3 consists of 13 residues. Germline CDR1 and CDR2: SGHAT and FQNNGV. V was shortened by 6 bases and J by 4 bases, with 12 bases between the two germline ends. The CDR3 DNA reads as TGTGCCAGCAGTAGCCCCCCCCCAGAGACCCAGTACTTC. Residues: CASSSPPPETQYF.

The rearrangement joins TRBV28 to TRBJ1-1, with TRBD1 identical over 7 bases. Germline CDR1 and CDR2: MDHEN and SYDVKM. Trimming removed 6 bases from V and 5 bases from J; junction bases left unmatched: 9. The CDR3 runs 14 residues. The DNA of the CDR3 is TGTGCCAGCAGACCAGGGGGAGTTAGAACTGAAGCTTTCTTT. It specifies CASRPGGVRTEAFF.

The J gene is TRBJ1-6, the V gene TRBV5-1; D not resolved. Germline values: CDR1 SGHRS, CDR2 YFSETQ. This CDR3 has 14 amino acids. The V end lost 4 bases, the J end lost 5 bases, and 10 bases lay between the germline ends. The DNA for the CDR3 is TGCGCCAGCAGCACCCGGGAAAATAATTCACCCCTCCACTTT. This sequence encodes CASSTRENNSPLHF.

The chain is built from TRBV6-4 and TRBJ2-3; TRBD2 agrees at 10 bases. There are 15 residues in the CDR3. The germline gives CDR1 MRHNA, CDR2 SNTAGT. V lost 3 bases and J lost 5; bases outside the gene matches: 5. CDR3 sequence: CASSEQRGGVDTQYF. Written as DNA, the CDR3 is TGTGCCAGCAGTGAGCAGCGGGGGGGCGTAGATACGCAGTATTTT.

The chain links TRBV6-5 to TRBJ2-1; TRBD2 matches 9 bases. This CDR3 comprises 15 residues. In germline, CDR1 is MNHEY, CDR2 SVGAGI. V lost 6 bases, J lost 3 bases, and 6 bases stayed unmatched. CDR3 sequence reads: CASRGSGGYYNEQFF. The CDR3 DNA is TGTGCCAGCAGGGGGAGCGGGGGGTACTACAATGAGCAGTTCTTC.

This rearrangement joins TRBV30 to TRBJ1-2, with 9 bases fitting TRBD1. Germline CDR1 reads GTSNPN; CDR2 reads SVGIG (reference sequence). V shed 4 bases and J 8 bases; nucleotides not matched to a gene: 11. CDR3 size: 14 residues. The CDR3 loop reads CAWTIAVGQGGYTF. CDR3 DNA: TGTGCCTGGACCATAGCCGTCGGACAGGGGGGCTACACCTTC.

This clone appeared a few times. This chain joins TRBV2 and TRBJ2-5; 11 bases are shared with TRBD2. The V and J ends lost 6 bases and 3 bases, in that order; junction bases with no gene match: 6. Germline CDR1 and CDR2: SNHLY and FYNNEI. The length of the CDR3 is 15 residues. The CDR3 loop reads CASRPPGLAEETQYF. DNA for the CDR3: TGTGCCAGCAGACCCCCGGGACTAGCGGAAGAGACCCAGTACTTC.

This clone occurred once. CDR3 sequence (DNA): TGTGCCTGGACTAGACAGGGGAGTTCACCCCTCCACTTT. This sequence encodes CAWTRQGSSPLHF. The chain combines TRBV30 with TRBJ1-6, with 8 bases matching TRBD1. V lost 4 bases to trimming and J lost 9 bases; unmatched junction nucleotides: 5. Germline CDR1 reads GTSNPN; CDR2 reads SVGIG (reference sequence). This CDR3 spans 13 amino acids.

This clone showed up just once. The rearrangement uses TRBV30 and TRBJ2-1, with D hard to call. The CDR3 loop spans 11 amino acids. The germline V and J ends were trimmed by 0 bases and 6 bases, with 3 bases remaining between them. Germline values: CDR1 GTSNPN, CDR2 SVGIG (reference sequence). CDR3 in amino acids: CAWSVLNEQFF. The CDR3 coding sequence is TGTGCCTGGAGTGTACTCAATGAGCAGTTCTTC.